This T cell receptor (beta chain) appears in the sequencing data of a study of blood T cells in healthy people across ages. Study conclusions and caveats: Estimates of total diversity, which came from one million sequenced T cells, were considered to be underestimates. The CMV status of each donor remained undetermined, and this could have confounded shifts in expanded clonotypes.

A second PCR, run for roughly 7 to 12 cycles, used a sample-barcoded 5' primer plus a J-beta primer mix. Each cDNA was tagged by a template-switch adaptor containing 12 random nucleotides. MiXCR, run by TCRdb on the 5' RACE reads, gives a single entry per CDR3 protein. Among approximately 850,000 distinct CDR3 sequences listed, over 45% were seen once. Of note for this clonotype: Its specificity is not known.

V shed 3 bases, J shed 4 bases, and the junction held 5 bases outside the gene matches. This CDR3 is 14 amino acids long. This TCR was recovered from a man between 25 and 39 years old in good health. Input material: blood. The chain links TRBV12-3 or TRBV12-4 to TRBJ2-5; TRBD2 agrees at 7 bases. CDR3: CASSFTGGGETQYF. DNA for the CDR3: TGTGCCAGCAGTTTTACGGGAGGAGGAGAGACCCAGTACTTC.